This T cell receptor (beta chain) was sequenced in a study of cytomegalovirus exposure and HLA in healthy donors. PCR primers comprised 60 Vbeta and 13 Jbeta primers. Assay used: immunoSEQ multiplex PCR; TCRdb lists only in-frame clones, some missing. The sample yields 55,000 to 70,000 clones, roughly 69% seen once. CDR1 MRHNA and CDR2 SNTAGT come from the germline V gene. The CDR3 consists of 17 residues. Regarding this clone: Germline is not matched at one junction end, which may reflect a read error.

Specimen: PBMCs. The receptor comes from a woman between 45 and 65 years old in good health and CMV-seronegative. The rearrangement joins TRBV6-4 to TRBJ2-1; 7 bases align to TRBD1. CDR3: CASRLGQVVLSDNEQFF. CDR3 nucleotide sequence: TGTGCCAGCAGGCTCGGACAGGTTGTACTCTCCGACAATGAGCAGTTCTTC.